The subject of this entry is one T cell receptor (beta chain). What it binds is unknown. The data belong to a study of blood T cells in healthy people across ages. Next came a second PCR, run for about 7 to 12 cycles, which used a sample-barcoded 5' primer along with a J-beta primer mix. TCRdb fed the 5' RACE reads into MiXCR, producing one record per CDR3 protein. The data hold roughly 1.5 million distinct CDR3 sequences, with approximately 43% observed a single time. Study observations and caveats: Changes seen in expanded clonotypes were possibly confounded by donor CMV status left unknown. While age rose, TCR beta diversity per million T cells dropped in a roughly linear way.

Isolation recovered at least 7 million PBMCs from every sample. The sample was blood. This receptor was obtained from a young woman in good health.

The CDR3 region is CASSQGGRNQPQHF. The CDR3 DNA sequence: TGCGCCAGCAGCCAAGGCGGACGCAATCAGCCCCAGCATTTT. The chain employs TRBV4-1 and TRBJ1-5; D ambiguous. This CDR3 spans 14 amino acids. Germline assignment: CDR1 MGHRA and CDR2 YSYEKL. Trimming removed 1 base from V and 2 bases from J, with 6 bases in between.